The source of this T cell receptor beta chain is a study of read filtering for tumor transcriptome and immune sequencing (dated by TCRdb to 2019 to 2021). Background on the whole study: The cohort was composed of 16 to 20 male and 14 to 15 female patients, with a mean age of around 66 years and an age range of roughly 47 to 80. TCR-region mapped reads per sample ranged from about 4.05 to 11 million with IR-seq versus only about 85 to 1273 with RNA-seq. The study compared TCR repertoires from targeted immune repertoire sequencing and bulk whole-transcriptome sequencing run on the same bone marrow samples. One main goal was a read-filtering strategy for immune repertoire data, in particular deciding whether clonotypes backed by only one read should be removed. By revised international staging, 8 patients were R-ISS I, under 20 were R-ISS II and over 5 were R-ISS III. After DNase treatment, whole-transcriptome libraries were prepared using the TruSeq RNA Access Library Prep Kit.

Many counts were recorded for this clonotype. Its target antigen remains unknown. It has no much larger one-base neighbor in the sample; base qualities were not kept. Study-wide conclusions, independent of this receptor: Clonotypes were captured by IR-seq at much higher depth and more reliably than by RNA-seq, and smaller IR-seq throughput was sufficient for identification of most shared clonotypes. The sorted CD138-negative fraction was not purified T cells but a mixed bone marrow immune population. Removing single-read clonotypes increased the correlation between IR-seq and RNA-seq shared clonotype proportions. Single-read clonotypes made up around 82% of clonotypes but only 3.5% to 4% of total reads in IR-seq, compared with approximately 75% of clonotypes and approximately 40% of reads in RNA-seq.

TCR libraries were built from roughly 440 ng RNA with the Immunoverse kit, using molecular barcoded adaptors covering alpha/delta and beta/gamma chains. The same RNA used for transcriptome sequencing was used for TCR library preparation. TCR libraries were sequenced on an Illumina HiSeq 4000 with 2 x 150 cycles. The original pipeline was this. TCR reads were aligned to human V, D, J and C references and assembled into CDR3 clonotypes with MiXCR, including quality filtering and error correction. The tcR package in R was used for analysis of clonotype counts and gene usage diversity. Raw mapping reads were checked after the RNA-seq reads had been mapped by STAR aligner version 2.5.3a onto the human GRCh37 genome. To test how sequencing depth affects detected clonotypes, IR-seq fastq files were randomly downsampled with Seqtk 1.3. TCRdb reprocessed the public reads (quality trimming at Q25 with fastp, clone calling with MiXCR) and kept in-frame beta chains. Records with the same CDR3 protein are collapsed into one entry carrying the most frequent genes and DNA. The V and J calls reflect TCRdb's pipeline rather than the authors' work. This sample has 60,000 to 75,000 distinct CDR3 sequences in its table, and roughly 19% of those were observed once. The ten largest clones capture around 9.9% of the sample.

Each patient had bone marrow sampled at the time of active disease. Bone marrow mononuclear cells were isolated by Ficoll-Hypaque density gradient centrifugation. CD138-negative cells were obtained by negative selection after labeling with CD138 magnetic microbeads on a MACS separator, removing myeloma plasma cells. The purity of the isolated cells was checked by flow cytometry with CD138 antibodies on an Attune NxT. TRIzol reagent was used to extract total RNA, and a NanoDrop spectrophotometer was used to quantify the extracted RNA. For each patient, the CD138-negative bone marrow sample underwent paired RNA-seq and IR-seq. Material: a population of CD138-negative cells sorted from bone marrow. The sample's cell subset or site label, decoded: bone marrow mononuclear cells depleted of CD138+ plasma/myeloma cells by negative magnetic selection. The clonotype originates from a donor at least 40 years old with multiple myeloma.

The DNA sequence is given as TGTGCCAGTAGGAGGGGTGGCACCGGGGAGCTGTTTTTT. Translated, it gives CASRRGGTGELFF. Recombination linked TRBV19 to TRBJ2-2; the D segment may tentatively be TRBD1 or TRBD2, each giving 5 matched bases. Including the terminal cysteine and phenylalanine, the CDR3 comprises 13 residues. Only the CDR3 portion is preserved as DNA: 39 bases, with reading frame beginning at the first base. The CDR1 and CDR2 encoded by the germline V gene (reference sequence) are LNHDA and SQIVND. The junction shows trimming of 6 bases on V and 4 bases on J, plus 9 bases between the germline ends.